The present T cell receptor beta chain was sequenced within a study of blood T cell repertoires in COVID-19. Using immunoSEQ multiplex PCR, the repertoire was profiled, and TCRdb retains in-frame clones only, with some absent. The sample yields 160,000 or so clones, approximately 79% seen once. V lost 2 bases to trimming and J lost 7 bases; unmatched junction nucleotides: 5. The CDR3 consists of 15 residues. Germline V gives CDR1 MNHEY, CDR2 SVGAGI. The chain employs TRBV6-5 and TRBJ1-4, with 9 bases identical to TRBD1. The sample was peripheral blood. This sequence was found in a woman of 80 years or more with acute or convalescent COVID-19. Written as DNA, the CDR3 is TGTGCCAGCAGTTACAACCGGGACAGGGTTGAAAAACTGTTTTTT. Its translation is CASSYNRDRVEKLFF.